This section outlines one T cell receptor (beta chain) sequence together with its context. Its antigen remains unknown. This CDR3 is 14 amino acids long. The V gene's germline CDR1 is MNHEY and CDR2 SVGAGI. The sample is drawn from a study of cytomegalovirus exposure and HLA in healthy donors. Study summary: Approximately 85 million unique TCRs from HLA-typed donors were held in an early release of data. Study results and limitations: TRBV6-2, TRBV6-3 and other indistinguishable V segments were excluded.

Researchers ran the PCR with 60 Vbeta and 13 Jbeta primers. Using immunoSEQ multiplex PCR, the repertoire was profiled, and TCRdb retains in-frame clones only, with some absent. The sample holds over 100,000 clones, around 80% seen once. The clonotype was recovered from a female donor in good health and CMV-seronegative. Sequencing was performed on PBMCs. The V gene is TRBV6-5, the J gene TRBJ2-5; 8 nucleotides line up with TRBD1. The J call may not be correct, given that the DNA end is closer to TRBJ2-7. CDR3 bases: TGTGCCAGCAGAGAGACAGGGGAAGCCTACGAGCAGTACTTC. This sequence encodes CASRETGEAYEQYF.